This T cell receptor (beta chain) was profiled in a study of T cells in localized non-small cell lung cancer. This CDR3 has 14 residues. Germline CDR1 and CDR2: SNHLY and FYNNEI. Trimming pared 3 bases from V and 2 bases from J, leaving 10 bases between. Clones were sequenced by immunoSEQ multiplex PCR, and TCRdb holds only the in-frame ones, with some missing. Among tens of thousands of clones listed, around nine tenths were seen once. Sequencing used peripheral blood, obtained before any cancer treatment. This clonotype was obtained from an older female donor with stage I squamous cell lung carcinoma. J is TRBJ2-5 and V is TRBV2; D possibly matches TRBD1 or TRBD2 (5 bases each). CDR3 coding DNA: TGTGCCAGCAGTGAGCAGGGACGACAAGAGACCCAGTACTTC. Protein: CASSEQGRQETQYF.